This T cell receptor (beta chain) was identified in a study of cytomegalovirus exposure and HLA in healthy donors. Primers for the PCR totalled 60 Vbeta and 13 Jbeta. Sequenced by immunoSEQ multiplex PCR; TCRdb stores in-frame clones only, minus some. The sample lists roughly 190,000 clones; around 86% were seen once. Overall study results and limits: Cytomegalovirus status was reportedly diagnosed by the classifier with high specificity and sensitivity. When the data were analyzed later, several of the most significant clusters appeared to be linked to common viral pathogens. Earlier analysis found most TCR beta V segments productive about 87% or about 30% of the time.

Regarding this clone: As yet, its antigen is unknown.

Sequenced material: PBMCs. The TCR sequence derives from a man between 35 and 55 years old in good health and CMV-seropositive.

CDR3: CASSYNSGGAPDTQYF. In DNA, the CDR3 is TGTGCCAGCAGTTACAATAGCGGGGGGGCGCCAGATACGCAGTATTTT. V gene TRBV6-5 combines with J gene TRBJ2-3; TRBD2 agrees at 11 bases. Trimming cost V 2 bases and J 4 bases; bases outside gene matches: 5. The CDR3 is 16 amino acids. Germline V CDR1 and CDR2: MNHEY, SVGAGI.